This TCR beta chain originates from a study of shared clonotypes between healthy human individuals. Here immunoSEQ multiplex PCR was the method, and the copy in TCRdb shows in-frame clones only, minus some. The data contain around 2.5 million clones, 80% to 95% of them seen just once; the ten biggest clones take up 0.36%. The CDR3 consists of 11 residues. Looked up from germline, CDR1 is MNHEY and CDR2 is SVGAGI. Trimming left V 5 bases short and J 2 bases short, with 3 bases between. Material for sequencing was naive CD4+ T cells from PBMCs. Described subset: CD45RA+ positively selected. This sequence was found in a man younger than 35 in good health. Some clones in this sample may be carry-over from other donors' samples. The chain couples TRBV6-5 to TRBJ1-2, with D hard to call. The DNA of the CDR3 is TGTGCCAGCAGTGGGAACTATGGCTACACCTTC. Translating it yields CASSGNYGYTF.